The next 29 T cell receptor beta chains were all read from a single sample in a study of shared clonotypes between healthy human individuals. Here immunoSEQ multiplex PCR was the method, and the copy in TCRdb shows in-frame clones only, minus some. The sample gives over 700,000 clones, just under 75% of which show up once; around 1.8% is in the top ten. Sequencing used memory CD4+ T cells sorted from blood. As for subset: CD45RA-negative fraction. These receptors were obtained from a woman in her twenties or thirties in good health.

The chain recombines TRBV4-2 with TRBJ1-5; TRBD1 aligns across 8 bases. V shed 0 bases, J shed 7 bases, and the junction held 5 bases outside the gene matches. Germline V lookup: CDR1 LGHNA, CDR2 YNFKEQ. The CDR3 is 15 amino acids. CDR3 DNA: TGTGCCAGCAGCCAAGATGGACAGGGCCACCAGCCCCAGCATTTT. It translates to CASSQDGQGHQPQHF.

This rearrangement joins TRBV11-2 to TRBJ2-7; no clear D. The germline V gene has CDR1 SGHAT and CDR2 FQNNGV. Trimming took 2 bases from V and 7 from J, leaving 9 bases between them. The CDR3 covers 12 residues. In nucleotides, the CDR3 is TGTGCCAGCAGCTTAACAACAGATGAGCAGTACTTC. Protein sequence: CASSLTTDEQYF.

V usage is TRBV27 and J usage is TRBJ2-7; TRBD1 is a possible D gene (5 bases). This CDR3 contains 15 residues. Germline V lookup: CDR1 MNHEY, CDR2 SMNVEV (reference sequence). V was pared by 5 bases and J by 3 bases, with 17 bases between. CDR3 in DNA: TGTGCCAGCAGTCCCAGGGTCGGCGGAATCTACGAGCAGTACTTC. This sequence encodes CASSPRVGGIYEQYF.

The CDR3 nucleotides read TGCGCCAGCAGCTCGACGGGGAACCAAGAGACCCAGTACTTC. It specifies CASSSTGNQETQYF. The chain links TRBV5-1 to TRBJ2-5, with D possibly TRBD2 on 5 matching bases. CDR1 and CDR2 (germline): SGHRS, YFSETQ. This CDR3 is built from 14 residues. Deletions cut 3 bases from V and 0 bases from J, with 9 bases between.

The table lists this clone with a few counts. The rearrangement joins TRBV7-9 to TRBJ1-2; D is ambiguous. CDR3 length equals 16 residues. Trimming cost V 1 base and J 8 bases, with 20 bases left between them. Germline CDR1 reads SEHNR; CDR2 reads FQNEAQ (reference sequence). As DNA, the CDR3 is TGTGCCAGCAGCTTAGAGGGAGGCAGCACGGCGGGAGGCTACACCTTC. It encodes CASSLEGGSTAGGYTF.

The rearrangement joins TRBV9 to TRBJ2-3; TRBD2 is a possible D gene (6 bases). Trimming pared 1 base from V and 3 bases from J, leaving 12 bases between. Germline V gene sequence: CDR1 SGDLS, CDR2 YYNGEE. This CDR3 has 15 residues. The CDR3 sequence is CASSVSPGTTDTQYF. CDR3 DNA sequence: TGTGCCAGCAGCGTATCACCCGGGACTACAGATACGCAGTATTTT.

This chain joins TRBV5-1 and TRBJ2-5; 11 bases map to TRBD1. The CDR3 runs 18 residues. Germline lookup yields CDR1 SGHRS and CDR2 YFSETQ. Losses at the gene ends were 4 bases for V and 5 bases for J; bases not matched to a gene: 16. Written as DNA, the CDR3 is TGCGCCAGCAGCGGGGGACAGGGGGTATCAGCCCGTCCGGAGACCCAGTACTTC. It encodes CASSGGQGVSARPETQYF.

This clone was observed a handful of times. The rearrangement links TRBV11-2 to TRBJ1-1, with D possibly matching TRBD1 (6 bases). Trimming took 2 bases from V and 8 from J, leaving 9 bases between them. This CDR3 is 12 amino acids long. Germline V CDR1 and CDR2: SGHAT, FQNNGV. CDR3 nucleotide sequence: TGTGCCAGCAGCTTAATCGGGGGCGAAGCTTTCTTT. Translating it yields CASSLIGGEAFF.

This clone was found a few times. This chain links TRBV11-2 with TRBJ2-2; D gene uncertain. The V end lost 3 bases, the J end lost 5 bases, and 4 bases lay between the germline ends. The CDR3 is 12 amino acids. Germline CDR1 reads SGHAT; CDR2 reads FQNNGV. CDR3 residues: CASSLRTGELFF. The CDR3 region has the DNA TGTGCCAGCAGCTTGAGGACCGGGGAGCTGTTTTTT.

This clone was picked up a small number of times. The CDR3 bases are TGTGCCACCACCGGACGGACTAATCAGCCCCAGCATTTT. Its protein product is CATTGRTNQPQHF. The chain is built from TRBV28 and TRBJ1-5; no firm D call. Germline loops: CDR1 MDHEN, CDR2 SYDVKM. V was pared by 10 bases and J by 4 bases, with 14 bases between. CDR3 length: 13 amino acids.

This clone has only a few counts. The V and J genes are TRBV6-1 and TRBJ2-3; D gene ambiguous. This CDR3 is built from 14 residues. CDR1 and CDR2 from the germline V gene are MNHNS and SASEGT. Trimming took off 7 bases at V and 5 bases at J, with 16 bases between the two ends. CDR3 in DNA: TGTGCCAGCAAAGTTGGGCCTTCGGGAGATACGCAGTATTTT. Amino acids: CASKVGPSGDTQYF.

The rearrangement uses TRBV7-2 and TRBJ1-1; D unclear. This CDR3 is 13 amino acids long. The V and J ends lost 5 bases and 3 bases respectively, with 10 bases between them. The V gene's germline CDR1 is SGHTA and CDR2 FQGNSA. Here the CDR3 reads CASSAQADTEAFF. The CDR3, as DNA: TGTGCCAGCAGCGCCCAGGCTGACACTGAAGCTTTCTTT.

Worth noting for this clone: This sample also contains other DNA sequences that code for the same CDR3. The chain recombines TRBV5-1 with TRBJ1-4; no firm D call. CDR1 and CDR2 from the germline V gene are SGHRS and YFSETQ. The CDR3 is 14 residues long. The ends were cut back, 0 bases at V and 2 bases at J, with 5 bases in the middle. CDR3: CASSLDSTNEKLFF. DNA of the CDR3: TGCGCCAGCAGCTTGGACAGTACTAATGAAAAACTGTTTTTT. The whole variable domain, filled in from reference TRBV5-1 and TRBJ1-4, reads KAGVTQTPRYLIKTRGQQVTLSCSPISGHRSVSWYQQTPGQGLQFLFEYFSETQRNKGNFPGRFSGRQFSNSRSEMNVSTLELGDSALYLCASSLDSTNEKLFFGSGTQLSVL.

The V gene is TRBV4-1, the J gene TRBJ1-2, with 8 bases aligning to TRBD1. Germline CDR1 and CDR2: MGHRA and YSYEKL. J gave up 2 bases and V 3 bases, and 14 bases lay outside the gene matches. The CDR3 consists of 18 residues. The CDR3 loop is CASSQWGNPTGVNYGYTF. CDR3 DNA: TGCGCCAGCAGCCAGTGGGGGAACCCGACAGGGGTGAACTATGGCTACACCTTC.

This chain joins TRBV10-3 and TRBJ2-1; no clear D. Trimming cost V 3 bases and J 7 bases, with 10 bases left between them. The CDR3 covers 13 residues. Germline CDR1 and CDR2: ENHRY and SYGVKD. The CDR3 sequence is CAISEPAKNEQFF. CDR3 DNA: TGTGCCATCAGTGAACCCGCCAAGAATGAGCAGTTCTTC.

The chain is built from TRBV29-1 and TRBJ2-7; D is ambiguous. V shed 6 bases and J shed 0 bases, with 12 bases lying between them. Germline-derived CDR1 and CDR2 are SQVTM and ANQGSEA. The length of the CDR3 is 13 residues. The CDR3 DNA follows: TGCAGCGTCAGGATCCGAAGCTCCTACGAGCAGTACTTC. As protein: CSVRIRSSYEQYF.

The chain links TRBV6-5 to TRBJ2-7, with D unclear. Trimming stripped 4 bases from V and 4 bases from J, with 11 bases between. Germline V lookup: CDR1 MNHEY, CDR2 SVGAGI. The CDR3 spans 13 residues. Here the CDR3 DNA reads TGTGCCAGCAGTTTGGATCGGCTGTACGAGCAGTACTTC. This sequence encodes CASSLDRLYEQYF.

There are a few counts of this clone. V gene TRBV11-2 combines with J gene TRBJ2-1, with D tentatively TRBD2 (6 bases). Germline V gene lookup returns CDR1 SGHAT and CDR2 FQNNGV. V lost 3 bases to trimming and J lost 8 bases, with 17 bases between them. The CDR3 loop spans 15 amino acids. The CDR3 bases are TGTGCCAGCAGCTTCGTAAACTCCCCGGGAGATGAGCAGTTCTTC. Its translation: CASSFVNSPGDEQFF.

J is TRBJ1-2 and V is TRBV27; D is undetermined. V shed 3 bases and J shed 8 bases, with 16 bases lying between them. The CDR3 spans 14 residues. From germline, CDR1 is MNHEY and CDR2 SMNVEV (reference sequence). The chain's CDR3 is CASSFFFGEGGYTF. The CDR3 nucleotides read TGTGCCAGCAGTTTCTTTTTCGGTGAAGGAGGCTACACCTTC.

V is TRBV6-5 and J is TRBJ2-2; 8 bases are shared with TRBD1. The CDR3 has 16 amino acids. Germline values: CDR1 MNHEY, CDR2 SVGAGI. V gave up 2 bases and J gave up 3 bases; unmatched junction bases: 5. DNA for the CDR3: TGTGCCAGCAGTTACCGGACAGGGATCGACACCGGGGAGCTGTTTTTT. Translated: CASSYRTGIDTGELFF.

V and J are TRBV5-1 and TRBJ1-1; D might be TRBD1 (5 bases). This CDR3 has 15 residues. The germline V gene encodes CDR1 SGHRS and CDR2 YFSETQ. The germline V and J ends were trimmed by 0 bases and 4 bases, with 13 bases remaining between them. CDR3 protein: CASSLERSGGTEAFF. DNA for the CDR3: TGCGCCAGCAGCTTGGAAAGGTCGGGGGGCACTGAAGCTTTCTTT.

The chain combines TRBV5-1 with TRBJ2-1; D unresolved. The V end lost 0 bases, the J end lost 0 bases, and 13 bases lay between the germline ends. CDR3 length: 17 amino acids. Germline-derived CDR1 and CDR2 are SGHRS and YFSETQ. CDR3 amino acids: CASSLDAGFSSYNEQFF. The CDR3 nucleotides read TGCGCCAGCAGCTTGGATGCCGGCTTTAGCTCCTACAATGAGCAGTTCTTC.

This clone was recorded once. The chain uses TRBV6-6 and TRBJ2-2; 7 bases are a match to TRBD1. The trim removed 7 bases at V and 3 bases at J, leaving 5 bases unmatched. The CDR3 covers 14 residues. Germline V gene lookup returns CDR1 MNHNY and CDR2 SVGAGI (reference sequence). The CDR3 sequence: CASTYQGDTGELFF. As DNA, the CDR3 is TGTGCCAGCACCTACCAGGGGGACACCGGGGAGCTGTTTTTT.

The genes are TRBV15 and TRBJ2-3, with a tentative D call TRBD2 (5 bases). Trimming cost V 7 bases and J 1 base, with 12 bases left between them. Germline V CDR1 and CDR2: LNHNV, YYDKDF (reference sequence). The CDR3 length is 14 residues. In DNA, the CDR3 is TGTGCCACCAACGGGGAAGGCCGCACAGATACGCAGTATTTT. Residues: CATNGEGRTDTQYF.

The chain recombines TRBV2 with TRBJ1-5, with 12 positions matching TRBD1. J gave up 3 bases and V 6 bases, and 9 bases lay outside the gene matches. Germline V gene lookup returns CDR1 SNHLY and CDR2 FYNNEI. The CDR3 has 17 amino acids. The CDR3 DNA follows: TGTGCCAGCAGCTTCCTGCCGGGACAGGGGGCCAATCAGCCCCAGCATTTT. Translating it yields CASSFLPGQGANQPQHF.

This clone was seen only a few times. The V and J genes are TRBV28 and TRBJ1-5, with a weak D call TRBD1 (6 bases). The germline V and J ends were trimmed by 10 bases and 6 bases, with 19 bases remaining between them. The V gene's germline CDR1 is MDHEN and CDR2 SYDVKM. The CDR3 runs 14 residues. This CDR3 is CATHRERRGQPQHF. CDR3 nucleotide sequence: TGTGCCACCCACAGGGAAAGGAGGGGTCAGCCCCAGCATTTT.

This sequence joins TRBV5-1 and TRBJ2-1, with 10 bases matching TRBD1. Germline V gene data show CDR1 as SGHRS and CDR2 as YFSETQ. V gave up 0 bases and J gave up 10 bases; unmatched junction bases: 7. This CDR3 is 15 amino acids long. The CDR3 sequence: CASSLAATGGLEQFF. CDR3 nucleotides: TGCGCCAGCAGCTTGGCGGCGACAGGGGGCCTCGAGCAGTTCTTC.

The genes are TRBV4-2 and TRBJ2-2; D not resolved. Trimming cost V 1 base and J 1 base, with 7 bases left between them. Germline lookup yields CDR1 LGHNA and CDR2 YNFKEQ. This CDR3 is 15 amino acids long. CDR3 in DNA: TGTGCCAGCAGCCAAGTAACTTTGAACACCGGGGAGCTGTTTTTT. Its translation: CASSQVTLNTGELFF.

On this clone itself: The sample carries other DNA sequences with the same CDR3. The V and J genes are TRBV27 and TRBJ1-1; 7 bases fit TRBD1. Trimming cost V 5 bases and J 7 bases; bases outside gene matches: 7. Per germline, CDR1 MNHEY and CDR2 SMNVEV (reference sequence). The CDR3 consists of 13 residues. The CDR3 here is CASSPLDRVEAFF. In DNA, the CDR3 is TGTGCCAGCAGTCCGCTCGACAGGGTTGAAGCTTTCTTT.